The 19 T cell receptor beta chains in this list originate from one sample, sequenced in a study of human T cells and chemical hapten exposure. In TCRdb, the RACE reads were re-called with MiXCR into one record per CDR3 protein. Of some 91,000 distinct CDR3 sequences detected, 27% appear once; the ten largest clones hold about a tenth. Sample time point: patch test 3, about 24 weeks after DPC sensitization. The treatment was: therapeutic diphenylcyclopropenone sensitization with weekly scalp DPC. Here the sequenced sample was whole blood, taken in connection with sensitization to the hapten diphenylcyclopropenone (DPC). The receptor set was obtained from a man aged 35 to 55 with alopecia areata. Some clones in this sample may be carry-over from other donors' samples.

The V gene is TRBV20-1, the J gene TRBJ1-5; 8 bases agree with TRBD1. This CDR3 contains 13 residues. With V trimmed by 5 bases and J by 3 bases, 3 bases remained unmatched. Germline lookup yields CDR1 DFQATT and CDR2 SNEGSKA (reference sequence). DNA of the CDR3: TGCAGTGCTCTGGACAGGGTCAATCAGCCCCAGCATTTT. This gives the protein CSALDRVNQPQHF.

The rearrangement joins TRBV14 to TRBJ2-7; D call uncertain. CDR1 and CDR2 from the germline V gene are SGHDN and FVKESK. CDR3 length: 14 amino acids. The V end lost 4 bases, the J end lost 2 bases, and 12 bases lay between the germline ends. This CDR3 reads CASSPMGRAYEQYF. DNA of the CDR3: TGTGCCAGCAGCCCCATGGGCCGCGCCTACGAGCAGTACTTC.

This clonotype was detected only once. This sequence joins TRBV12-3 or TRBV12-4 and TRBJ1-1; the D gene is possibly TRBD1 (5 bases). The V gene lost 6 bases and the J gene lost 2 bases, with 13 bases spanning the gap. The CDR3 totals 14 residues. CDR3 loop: CASRPRQSNTEAFF. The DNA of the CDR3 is TGTGCCAGCAGGCCTCGACAGTCCAACACTGAAGCTTTCTTT.

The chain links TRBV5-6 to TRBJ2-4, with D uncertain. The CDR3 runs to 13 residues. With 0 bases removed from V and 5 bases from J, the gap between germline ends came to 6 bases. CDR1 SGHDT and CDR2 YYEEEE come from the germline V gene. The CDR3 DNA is TGTGCCAGCAGCTTGGACAGAGAAAACATTCAGTACTTC. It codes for CASSLDRENIQYF.

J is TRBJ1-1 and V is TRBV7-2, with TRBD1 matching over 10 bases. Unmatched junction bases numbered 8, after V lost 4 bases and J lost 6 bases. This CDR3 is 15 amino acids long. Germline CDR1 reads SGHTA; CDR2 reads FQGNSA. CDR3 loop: CASSSRQGAYSEAFF. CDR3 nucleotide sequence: TGTGCCAGCAGCTCTAGACAGGGGGCATACTCTGAAGCTTTCTTT.

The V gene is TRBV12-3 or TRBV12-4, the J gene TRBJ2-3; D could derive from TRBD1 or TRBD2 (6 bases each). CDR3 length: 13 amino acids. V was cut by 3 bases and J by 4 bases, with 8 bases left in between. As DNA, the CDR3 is TGTGCCAGCAGTTTTAGGGGGGCAGATACGCAGTATTTT. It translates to CASSFRGADTQYF.

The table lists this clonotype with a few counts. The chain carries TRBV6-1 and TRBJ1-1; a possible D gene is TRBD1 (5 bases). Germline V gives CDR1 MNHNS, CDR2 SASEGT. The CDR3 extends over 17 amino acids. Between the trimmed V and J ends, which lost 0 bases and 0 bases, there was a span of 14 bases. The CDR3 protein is CASSEAFPRDLNTEAFF. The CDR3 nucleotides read TGTGCCAGCAGTGAAGCCTTCCCCCGGGACCTGAACACTGAAGCTTTCTTT.

CDR3 protein: CASSSGLGNQPQHF. CDR3 sequence (DNA): TGTGCCAGCAGCTCTGGACTGGGCAATCAGCCCCAGCATTTT. The chain links TRBV5-6 to TRBJ1-5; unclear D gene. The CDR3 spans 14 residues. The germline V and J ends were trimmed by 3 bases and 2 bases, with 9 bases remaining between them. Germline V lookup: CDR1 SGHDT, CDR2 YYEEEE.

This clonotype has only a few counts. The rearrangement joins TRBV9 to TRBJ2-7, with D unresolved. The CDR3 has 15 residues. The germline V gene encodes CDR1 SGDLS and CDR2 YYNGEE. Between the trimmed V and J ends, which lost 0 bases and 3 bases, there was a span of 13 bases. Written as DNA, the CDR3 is TGTGCCAGCAGCGTAGGTCCGGCGAGTATCTACGAGCAGTACTTC. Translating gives CASSVGPASIYEQYF.

The CDR3 reads CASSFLGLNEQFF. DNA of the CDR3: TGTGCCAGCAGCTTCCTTGGGCTAAATGAGCAGTTCTTC. The chain couples TRBV11-2 to TRBJ2-1; D remains ambiguous. CDR3 length: 13 residues. CDR1 SGHAT and CDR2 FQNNGV come from the germline V gene. With 3 bases removed from V and 7 bases from J, the gap between germline ends came to 10 bases.

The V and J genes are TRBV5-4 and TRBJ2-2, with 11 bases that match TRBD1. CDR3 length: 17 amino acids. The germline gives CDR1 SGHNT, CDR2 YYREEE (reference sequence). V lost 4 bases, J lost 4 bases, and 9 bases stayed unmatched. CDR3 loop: CASSPPGQGALTGELFF. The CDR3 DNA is TGTGCCAGCAGCCCTCCCGGACAGGGGGCGCTCACCGGGGAGCTGTTTTTT.

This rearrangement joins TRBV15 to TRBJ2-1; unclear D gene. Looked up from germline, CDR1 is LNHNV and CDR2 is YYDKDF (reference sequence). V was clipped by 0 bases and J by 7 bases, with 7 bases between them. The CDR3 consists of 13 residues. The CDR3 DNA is TGTGCCACCAGCAGAGATCTTGGGAATGAGCAGTTCTTC. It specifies CATSRDLGNEQFF.

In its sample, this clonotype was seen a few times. The CDR3 DNA is TGCGCCAGCAGCCAAGATGGGACAGGGGTTCAGGTTACGCAGTATTTT. Encoded protein: CASSQDGTGVQVTQYF. This chain uses TRBV4-3 with TRBJ2-3, with 10 bases identical to TRBD1. This CDR3 contains 16 residues. V lost 0 bases to trimming and J lost 8 bases; unmatched junction nucleotides: 8. Germline values: CDR1 LGHNA, CDR2 YSLEER.

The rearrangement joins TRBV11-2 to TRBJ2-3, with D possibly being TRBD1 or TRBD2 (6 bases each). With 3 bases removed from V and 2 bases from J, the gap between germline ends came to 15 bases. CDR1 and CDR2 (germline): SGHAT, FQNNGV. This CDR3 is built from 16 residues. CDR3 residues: CASSFRGREYTDTQYF. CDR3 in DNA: TGTGCCAGCAGCTTCAGGGGCCGGGAGTACACAGATACGCAGTATTTT.

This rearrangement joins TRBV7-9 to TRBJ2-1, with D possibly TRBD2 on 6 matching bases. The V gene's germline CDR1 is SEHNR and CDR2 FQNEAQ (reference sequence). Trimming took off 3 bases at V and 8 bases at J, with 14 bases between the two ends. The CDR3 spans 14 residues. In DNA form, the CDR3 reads TGTGCCAGCAGCTTCCGGACTGGAGGGGATGAGCAGTTCTTC. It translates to CASSFRTGGDEQFF.

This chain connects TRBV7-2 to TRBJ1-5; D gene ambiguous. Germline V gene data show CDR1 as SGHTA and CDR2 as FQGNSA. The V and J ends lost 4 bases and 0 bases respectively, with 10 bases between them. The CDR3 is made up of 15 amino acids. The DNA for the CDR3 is TGTGCCAGCAGCTCTCAGCGGGGTAGCAATCAGCCCCAGCATTTT. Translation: CASSSQRGSNQPQHF. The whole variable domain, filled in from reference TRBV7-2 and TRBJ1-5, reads GAGVSQSPSNKVTEKGKDVELRCDPISGHTALYWYRQSLGQGLEFLIYFQGNSAPDKSGLPSDRFSAERTGGSVSTLTIQRTQQEDSAVYLCASSSQRGSNQPQHFGDGTRLSIL.

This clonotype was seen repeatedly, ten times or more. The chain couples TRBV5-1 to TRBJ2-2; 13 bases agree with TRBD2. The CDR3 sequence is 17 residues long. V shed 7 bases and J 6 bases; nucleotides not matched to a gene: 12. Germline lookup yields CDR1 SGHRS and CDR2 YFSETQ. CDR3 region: CASCRTSGSIGAGELFF. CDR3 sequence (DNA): TGCGCCAGCTGCAGGACTAGCGGGAGTATTGGCGCCGGGGAGCTGTTTTTT.

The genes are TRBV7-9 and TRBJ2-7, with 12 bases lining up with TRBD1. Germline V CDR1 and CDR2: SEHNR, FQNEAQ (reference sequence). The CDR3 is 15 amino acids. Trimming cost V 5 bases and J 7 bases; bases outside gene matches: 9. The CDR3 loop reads CASSPPGDRGQEQYF. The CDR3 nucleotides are TGTGCCAGCAGCCCACCCGGGGACAGGGGGCAAGAGCAGTACTTC.

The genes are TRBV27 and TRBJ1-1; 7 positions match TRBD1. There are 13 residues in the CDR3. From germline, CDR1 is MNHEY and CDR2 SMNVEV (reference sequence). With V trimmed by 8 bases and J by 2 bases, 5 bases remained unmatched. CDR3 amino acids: CASGDSLNTEAFF. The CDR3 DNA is TGTGCCAGCGGGGACAGCCTAAACACTGAAGCTTTCTTT.